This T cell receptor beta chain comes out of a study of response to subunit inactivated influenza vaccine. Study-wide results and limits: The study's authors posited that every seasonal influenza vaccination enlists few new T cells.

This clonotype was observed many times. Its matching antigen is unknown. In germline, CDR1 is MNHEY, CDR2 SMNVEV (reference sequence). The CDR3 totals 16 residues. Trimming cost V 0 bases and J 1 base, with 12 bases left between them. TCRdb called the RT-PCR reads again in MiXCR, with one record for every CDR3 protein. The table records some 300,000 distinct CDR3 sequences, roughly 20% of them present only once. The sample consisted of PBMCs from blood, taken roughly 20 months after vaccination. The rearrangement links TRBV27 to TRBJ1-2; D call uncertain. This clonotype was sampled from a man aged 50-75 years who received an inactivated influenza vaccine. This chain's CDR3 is CASSLSLPTVNYGYTF. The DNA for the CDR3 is TGTGCCAGCAGTTTATCCCTCCCGACGGTTAACTATGGCTACACCTTC.